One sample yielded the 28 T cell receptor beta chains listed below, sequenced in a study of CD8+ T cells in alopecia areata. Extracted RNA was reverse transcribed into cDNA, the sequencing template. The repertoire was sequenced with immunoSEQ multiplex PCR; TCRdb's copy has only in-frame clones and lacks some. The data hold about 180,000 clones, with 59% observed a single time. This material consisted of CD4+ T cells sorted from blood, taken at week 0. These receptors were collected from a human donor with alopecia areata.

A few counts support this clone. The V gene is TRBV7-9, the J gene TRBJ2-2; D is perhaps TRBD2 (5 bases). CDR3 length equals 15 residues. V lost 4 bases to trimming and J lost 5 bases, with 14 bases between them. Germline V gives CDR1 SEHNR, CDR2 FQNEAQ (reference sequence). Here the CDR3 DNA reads TGTGCCAGCAGCTACAAAAGAGGAGGAACCGGGGAGCTGTTTTTT. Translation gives CASSYKRGGTGELFF. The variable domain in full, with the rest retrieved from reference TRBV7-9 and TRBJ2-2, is DTGVSQNPRHKITKRGQNVTFRCDPISEHNRLYWYRQTLGQGPEFLTYFQNEAQLEKSRLLSDRFSAERPKGSFSTLEIQRTEQGDSAMYLCASSYKRGGTGELFFGEGSRLTVL.

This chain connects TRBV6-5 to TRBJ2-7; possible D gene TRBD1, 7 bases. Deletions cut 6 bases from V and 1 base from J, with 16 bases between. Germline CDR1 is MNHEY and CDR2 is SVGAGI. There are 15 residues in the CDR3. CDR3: CASRRGDRNSYEQYF. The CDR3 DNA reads TGTGCCAGCAGGAGGGGGGACAGAAATTCCTACGAGCAGTACTTC.

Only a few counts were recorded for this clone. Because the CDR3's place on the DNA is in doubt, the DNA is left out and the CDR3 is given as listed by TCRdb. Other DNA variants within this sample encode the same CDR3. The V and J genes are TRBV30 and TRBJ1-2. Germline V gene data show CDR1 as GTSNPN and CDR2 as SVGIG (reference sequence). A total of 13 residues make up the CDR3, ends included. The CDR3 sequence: CAWSVGPGYGYTF.

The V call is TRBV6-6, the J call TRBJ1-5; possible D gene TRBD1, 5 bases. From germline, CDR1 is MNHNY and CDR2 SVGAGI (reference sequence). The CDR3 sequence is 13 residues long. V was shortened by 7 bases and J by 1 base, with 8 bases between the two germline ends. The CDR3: CASTGGSNQPQHF. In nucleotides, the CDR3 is TGTGCCAGCACCGGGGGAAGCAATCAGCCCCAGCATTTT.

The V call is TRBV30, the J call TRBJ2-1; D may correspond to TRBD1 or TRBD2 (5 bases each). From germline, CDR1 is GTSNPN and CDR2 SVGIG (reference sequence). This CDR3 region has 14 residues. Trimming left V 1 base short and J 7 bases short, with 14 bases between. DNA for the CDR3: TGTGCCTGGAGTGCGCGGGCAGGGTGGAATGAGCAGTTCTTC. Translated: CAWSARAGWNEQFF. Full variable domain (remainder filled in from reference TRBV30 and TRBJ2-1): SQTIHQWPATLVQPVGSPLSLECTVEGTSNPNLYWYRQAAGRGLQLLFYSVGIGQISSEVPQNLSASRPQDRQFILSSKKLLLSDSGFYLCAWSARAGWNEQFFGPGTRLTVL.

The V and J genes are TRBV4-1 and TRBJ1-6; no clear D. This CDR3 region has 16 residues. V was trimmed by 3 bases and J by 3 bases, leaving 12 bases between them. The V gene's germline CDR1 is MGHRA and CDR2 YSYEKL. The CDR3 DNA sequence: TGCGCCAGCAGCCAGATAGGGTCGGGCTATAATTCACCCCTCCACTTT. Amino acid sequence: CASSQIGSGYNSPLHF.

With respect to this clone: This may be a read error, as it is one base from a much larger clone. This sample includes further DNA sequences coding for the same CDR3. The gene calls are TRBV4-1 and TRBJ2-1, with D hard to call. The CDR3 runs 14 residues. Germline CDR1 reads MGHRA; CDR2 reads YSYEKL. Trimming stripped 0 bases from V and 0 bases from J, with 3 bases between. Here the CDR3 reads CASSQDTSYNEQFF. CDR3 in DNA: TGCGCCAGCAGCCAAGACACCTCCTACAATGAGCAGTTCTTC.

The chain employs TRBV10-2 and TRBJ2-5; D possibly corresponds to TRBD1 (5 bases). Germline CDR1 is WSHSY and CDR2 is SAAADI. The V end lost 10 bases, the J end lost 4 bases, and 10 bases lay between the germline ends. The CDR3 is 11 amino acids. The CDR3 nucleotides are TGCGCCACCGGGCAGGGAGAGACCCAGTACTTC. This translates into CATGQGETQYF.

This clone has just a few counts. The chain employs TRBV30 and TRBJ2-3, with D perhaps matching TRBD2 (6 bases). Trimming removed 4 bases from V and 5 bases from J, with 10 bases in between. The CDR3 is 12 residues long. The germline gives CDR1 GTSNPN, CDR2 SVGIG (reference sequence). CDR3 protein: CAWNWGGDTQYF. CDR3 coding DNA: TGTGCCTGGAACTGGGGAGGAGATACGCAGTATTTT.

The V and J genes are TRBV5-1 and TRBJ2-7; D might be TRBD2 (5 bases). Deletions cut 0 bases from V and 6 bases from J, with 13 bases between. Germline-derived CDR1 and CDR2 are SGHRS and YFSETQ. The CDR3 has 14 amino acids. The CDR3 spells CASSLGSSGSEQYF. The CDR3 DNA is TGCGCCAGCAGCTTGGGCTCCAGCGGCTCCGAGCAGTACTTC. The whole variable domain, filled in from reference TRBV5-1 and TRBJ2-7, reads KAGVTQTPRYLIKTRGQQVTLSCSPISGHRSVSWYQQTPGQGLQFLFEYFSETQRNKGNFPGRFSGRQFSNSRSEMNVSTLELGDSALYLCASSLGSSGSEQYFGPGTRLTVT.

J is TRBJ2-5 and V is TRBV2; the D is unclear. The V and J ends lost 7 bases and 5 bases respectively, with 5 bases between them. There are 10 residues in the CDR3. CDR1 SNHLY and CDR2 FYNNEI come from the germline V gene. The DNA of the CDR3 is TGTGCCAGCACCTCGGAGACCCAGTACTTC. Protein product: CASTSETQYF.

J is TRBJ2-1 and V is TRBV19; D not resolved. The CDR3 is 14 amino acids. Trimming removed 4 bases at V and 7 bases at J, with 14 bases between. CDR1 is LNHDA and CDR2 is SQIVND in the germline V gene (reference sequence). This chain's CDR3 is CASSTVFEANEQFF. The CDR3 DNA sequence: TGTGCCAGTAGTACGGTTTTTGAGGCAAATGAGCAGTTCTTC.

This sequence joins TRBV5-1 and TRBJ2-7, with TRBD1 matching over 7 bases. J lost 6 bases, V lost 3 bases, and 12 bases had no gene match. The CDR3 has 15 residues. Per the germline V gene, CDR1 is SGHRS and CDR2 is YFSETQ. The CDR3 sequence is CASSWDAMQGVEQYF. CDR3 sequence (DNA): TGCGCCAGCAGCTGGGACGCAATGCAGGGGGTCGAGCAGTACTTC.

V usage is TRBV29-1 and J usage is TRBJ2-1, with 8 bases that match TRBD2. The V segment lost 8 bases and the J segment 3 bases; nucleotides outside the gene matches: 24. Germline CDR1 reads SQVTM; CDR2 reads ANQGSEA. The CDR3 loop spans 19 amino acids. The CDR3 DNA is TGCAGCACTACAGGGCTAGTAGCGGGGAAAACGAATTACTACAATGAGCAGTTCTTC. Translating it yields CSTTGLVAGKTNYYNEQFF.

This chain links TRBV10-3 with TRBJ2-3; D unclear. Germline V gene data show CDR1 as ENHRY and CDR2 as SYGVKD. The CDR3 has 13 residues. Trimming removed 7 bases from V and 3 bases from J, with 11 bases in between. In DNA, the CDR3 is TGTGCCATCAATGCGGAGAGGACAGATACGCAGTATTTT. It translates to CAINAERTDTQYF.

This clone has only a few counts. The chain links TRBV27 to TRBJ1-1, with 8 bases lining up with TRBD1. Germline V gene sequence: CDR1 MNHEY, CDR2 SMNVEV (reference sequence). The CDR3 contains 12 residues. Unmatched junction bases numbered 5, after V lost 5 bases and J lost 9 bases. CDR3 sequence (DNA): TGTGCCAGCAGTACAACAGGGGGTAAAGCTTTCTTT. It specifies CASSTTGGKAFF.

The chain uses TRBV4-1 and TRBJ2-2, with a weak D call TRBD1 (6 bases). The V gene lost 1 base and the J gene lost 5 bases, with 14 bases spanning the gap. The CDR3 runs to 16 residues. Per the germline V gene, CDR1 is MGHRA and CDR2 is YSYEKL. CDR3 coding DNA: TGCGCCAGCAGCCAAGTCCCCAGGGGAAGTACCGGGGAGCTGTTTTTT. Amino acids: CASSQVPRGSTGELFF.

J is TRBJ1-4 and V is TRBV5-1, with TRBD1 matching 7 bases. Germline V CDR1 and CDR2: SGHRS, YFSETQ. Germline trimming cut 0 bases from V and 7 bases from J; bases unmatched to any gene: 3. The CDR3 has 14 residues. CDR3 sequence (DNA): TGCGCCAGCAGCTTGGACAGGGGTGGTGAAAAACTGTTTTTT. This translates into CASSLDRGGEKLFF.

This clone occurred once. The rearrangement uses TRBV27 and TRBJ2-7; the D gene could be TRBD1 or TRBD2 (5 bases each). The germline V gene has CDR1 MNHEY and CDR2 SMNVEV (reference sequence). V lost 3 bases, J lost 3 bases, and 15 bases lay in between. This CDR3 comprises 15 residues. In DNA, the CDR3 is TGTGCCAGCAGTTTTCGTTCGGGGCTCCACTACGAGCAGTACTTC. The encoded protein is CASSFRSGLHYEQYF.

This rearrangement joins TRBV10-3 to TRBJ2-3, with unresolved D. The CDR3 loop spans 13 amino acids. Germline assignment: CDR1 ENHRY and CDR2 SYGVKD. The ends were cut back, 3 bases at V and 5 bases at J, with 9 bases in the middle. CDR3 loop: CAISERRQDTQYF. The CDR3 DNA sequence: TGTGCCATCAGTGAAAGAAGACAAGATACGCAGTATTTT.

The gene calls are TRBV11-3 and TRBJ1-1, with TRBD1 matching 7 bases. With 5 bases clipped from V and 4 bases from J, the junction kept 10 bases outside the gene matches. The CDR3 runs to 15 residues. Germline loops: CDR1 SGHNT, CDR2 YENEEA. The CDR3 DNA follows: TGTGCCAGCAGCCCCGCGGGACAGTTAGGCACTGAAGCTTTCTTT. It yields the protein CASSPAGQLGTEAFF. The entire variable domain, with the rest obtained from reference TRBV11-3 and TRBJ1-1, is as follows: EAGVVQSPRYKIIEKKQPVAFWCNPISGHNTLYWYLQNLGQGPELLIRYENEEAVDDSQLPKDRFSAERLKGVDSTLKIQPAELGDSAVYLCASSPAGQLGTEAFFGQGTRLTVV.

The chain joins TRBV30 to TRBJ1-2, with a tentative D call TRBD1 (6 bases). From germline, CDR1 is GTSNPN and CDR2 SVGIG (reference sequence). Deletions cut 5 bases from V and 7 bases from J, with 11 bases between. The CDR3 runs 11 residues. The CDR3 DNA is TGTGCCTGGCAGGGGACGTTTGGCTACACCTTC. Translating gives CAWQGTFGYTF.

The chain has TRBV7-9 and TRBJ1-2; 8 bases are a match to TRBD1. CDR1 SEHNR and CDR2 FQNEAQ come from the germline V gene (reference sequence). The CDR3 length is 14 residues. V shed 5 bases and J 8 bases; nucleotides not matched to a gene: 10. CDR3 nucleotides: TGTGCCAGCAGCCCGGGGACAGGAGCTACCGGCTACACCTTC. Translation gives CASSPGTGATGYTF. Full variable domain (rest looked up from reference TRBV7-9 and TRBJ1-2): DTGVSQNPRHKITKRGQNVTFRCDPISEHNRLYWYRQTLGQGPEFLTYFQNEAQLEKSRLLSDRFSAERPKGSFSTLEIQRTEQGDSAMYLCASSPGTGATGYTFGSGTRLTVV.

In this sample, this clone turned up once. The DNA of the CDR3 is TGTGCCTGGAGGGGTCGTGGCGTTTCCAATGAGCAGTTCTTC. Translating it yields CAWRGRGVSNEQFF. The chain joins TRBV30 to TRBJ2-1; no clear D gene. The V gene lost 3 bases and the J gene lost 6 bases, with 15 bases spanning the gap. The CDR3 runs 14 residues. The V gene's germline CDR1 is GTSNPN and CDR2 SVGIG (reference sequence).

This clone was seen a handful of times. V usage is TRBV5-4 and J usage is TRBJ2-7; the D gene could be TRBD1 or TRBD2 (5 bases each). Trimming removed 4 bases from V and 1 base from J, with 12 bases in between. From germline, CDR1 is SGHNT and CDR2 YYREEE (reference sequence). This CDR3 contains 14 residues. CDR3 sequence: CASSPGTASYEQYF. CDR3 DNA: TGTGCCAGCAGCCCCGGGACCGCATCCTACGAGCAGTACTTC.

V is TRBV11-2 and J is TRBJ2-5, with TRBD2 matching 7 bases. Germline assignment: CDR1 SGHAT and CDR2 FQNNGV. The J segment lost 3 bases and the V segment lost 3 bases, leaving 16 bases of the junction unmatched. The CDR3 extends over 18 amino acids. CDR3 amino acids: CASSLEKAGIAEKETQYF. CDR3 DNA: TGTGCCAGCAGCTTGGAAAAAGCGGGGATCGCCGAAAAAGAGACCCAGTACTTC. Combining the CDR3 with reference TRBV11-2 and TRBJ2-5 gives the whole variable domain EAGVAQSPRYKIIEKRQSVAFWCNPISGHATLYWYQQILGQGPKLLIQFQNNGVVDDSQLPKDRFSAERLKGVDSTLKIQPAKLEDSAVYLCASSLEKAGIAEKETQYFGPGTRLLVL.

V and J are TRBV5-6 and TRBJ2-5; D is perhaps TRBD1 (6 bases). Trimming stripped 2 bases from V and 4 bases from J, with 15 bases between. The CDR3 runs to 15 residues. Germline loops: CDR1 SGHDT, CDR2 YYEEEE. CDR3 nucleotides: TGTGCCAGCAGCTTAAGCCTCCAGGGGTCAGAGACCCAGTACTTC. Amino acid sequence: CASSLSLQGSETQYF.

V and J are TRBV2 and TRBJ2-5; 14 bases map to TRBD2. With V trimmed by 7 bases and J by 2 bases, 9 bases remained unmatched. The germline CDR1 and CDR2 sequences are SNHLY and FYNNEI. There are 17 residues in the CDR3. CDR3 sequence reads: CASMRTSGGPRQETQYF. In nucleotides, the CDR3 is TGTGCCAGCATGCGGACTAGCGGGGGGCCGAGGCAAGAGACCCAGTACTTC. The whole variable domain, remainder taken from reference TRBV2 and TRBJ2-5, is EPEVTQTPSHQVTQMGQEVILRCVPISNHLYFYWYRQILGQKVEFLVSFYNNEISEKSEIFDDQFSVERPDGSNFTLKIRSTKLEDSAMYFCASMRTSGGPRQETQYFGPGTRLLVL.